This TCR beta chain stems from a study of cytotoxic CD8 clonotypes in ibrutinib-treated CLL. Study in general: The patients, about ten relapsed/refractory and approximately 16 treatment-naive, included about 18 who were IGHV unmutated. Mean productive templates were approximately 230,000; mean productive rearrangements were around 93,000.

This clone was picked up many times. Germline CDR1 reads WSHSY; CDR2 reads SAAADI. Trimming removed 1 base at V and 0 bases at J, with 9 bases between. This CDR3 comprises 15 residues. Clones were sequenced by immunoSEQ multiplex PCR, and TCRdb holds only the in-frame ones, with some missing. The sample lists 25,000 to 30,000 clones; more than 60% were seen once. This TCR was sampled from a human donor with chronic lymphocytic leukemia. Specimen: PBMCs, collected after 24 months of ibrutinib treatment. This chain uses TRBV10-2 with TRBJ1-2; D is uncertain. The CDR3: CASSEYSTSNYGYTF. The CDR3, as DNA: TGCGCCAGCAGTGAGTACAGCACATCTAACTATGGCTACACCTTC.